The 22 T cell receptor beta chains below were found in one sample sequenced in a study of blood T cell repertoires in COVID-19. The repertoire was sequenced with immunoSEQ multiplex PCR; TCRdb's copy has only in-frame clones and lacks some. The data contain 350,000 to 400,000 clones, about 90% of them singletons. Specimen: peripheral blood. All receptors come from a woman in her twenties or thirties with COVID-19, enrolled during active disease.

This chain connects TRBV27 to TRBJ1-1, with TRBD1 identical over 11 bases. The CDR3 length is 17 residues. V shed 5 bases and J 5 bases; nucleotides not matched to a gene: 13. Germline assignment: CDR1 MNHEY and CDR2 SMNVEV (reference sequence). The CDR3 reads CASSPLLPDRGPTEAFF. The CDR3 bases are TGTGCCAGCAGTCCCTTACTCCCGGACAGGGGGCCGACTGAAGCTTTCTTT.

The chain employs TRBV6-5 and TRBJ1-1; possible D gene TRBD1, 6 bases. Germline CDR1 reads MNHEY; CDR2 reads SVGAGI. The V end lost 1 base, the J end lost 4 bases, and 13 bases lay between the germline ends. The CDR3 extends over 15 amino acids. The CDR3 spells CASSYLAGVGTEAFF. The CDR3 coding sequence is TGTGCCAGCAGTTACTTGGCAGGGGTTGGCACTGAAGCTTTCTTT.

The chain is built from TRBV3-1 (or the pseudogene TRBV3-2) and TRBJ1-5; tentatively, D is TRBD1 (5 bases). The germline CDR1 and CDR2 sequences are LGHDT and YNNKEL (reference sequence). The germline V and J ends were trimmed by 1 base and 4 bases, with 5 bases remaining between them. CDR3 length: 13 amino acids. CDR3 amino acids: CASSQGQNQPQHF. The CDR3 coding sequence is TGTGCCAGCAGCCAAGGACAGAATCAGCCCCAGCATTTT.

The chain joins TRBV7-2 to TRBJ1-2, with D possibly being TRBD1 (5 bases). From germline, CDR1 is SGHTA and CDR2 FQGNSA. Trimming took off 1 base at V and 5 bases at J, with 11 bases between the two ends. The CDR3 is 14 amino acids. CDR3 sequence reads: CASSLGAQVYGYTF. CDR3 DNA: TGTGCCAGCAGCTTAGGAGCACAGGTTTATGGCTACACCTTC. The full variable domain, in which reference TRBV7-2 and TRBJ1-2 provide the parts outside the CDR3, is GAGVSQSPSNKVTEKGKDVELRCDPISGHTALYWYRQSLGQGLEFLIYFQGNSAPDKSGLPSDRFSAERTGGSVSTLTIQRTQQEDSAVYLCASSLGAQVYGYTFGSGTRLTVV.

The CDR3 here is CASSSYRETYNEQFF. Here the CDR3 DNA reads TGTGCCAGCAGCAGCTACAGGGAAACCTACAATGAGCAGTTCTTC. V gene TRBV11-2 combines with J gene TRBJ2-1; D perhaps matches TRBD1 (6 bases). Trimming removed 5 bases at V and 2 bases at J, with 13 bases between. The CDR3 runs 15 residues. The germline CDR1 and CDR2 sequences are SGHAT and FQNNGV.

V and J are TRBV30 and TRBJ1-6; D unresolved. This CDR3 spans 13 amino acids. Germline-derived CDR1 and CDR2 are GTSNPN and SVGIG (reference sequence). Deletions cut 7 bases from V and 9 bases from J, with 16 bases between. The CDR3 region has the DNA TGTGCCTCCCCCGGCGGGTCTGGTTCACCCCTCCACTTT. This sequence encodes CASPGGSGSPLHF.

The rearrangement joins TRBV28 to TRBJ2-1, with TRBD2 matching 7 bases. CDR1 and CDR2 from the germline V gene are MDHEN and SYDVKM. The CDR3 length is 16 residues. Trimming took 4 bases from V and 8 from J; bases not matched to a gene: 14. The CDR3 DNA is TGTGCCAGCAGTTCTATCGAGGCCGGGAGGAGCGATGAGCAGTTCTTC. This translates into CASSSIEAGRSDEQFF. Based on the CDR3 plus reference TRBV28 and TRBJ2-1, the full variable domain is DVKVTQSSRYLVKRTGEKVFLECVQDMDHENMFWYRQDPGLGLRLIYFSYDVKMKEKGDIPEGYSVSREKKERFSLILESASTNQTSMYLCASSSIEAGRSDEQFFGPGTRLTVL.

J is TRBJ1-5 and V is TRBV4-1; TRBD1 matches 8 bases. Looked up from germline, CDR1 is MGHRA and CDR2 is YSYEKL. The trim removed 6 bases at V and 1 base at J, leaving 5 bases unmatched. The CDR3 runs to 15 residues. The CDR3 DNA is TGCGCCAGCAGTAAGACAGGGGCGAGCAATCAGCCCCAGCATTTT. This translates into CASSKTGASNQPQHF.

This rearrangement joins TRBV10-3 to TRBJ1-1; 8 bases map to TRBD1. Looked up from germline, CDR1 is ENHRY and CDR2 is SYGVKD. The CDR3 runs 16 residues. The junction had 8 bases not matched to a gene; V was cut back by 3 bases and J by 2 bases. The CDR3 DNA sequence: TGTGCCATCAGTGATGGGTCAGGGGGCCCCAACACTGAAGCTTTCTTT. Residues: CAISDGSGGPNTEAFF.

This clone appeared a few times. The identical CDR3 is also encoded by other nucleotide sequences in the sample. The V and J genes are TRBV6-5 and TRBJ1-2, with a possible D match to TRBD1 (5 bases). The CDR3 sequence is 13 residues long. V was pared by 6 bases and J by 3 bases, with 11 bases between. CDR1 is MNHEY, CDR2 SVGAGI, per germline. This CDR3 is CASSQGGDYGYTF. The CDR3 region has the DNA TGTGCCAGCAGCCAGGGAGGAGACTATGGCTACACCTTC.

A remark on this clone: One end of the junction varies from germline; a read error may be responsible. The chain recombines TRBV7-7 with TRBJ2-5; 10 bases agree with TRBD2. The CDR3 is made up of 16 amino acids. Looked up from germline, CDR1 is SSHAT and CDR2 is FNYEAQ (reference sequence). The CDR3 here is CASSLVGLAGAETQYF. The CDR3 nucleotides read TGTGCTAGCAGCTTAGTCGGGCTAGCGGGAGCAGAGACCCAGTACTTC.

The chain couples TRBV3-1 (or the pseudogene TRBV3-2) to TRBJ2-3; D may be TRBD2 (5 bases). CDR3 length: 15 residues. Between the trimmed V and J ends, which lost 0 bases and 2 bases, there was a span of 9 bases. CDR1 is LGHDT and CDR2 is YNNKEL in the germline V gene (reference sequence). CDR3 residues: CASSQDTRPTDTQYF. The DNA of the CDR3 is TGTGCCAGCAGCCAAGATACTAGGCCCACAGATACGCAGTATTTT.

J is TRBJ1-1 and V is TRBV7-5; the table's D call, TRBD1, has no DNA check behind it. TRBV7-5 represents a pseudogene. The CDR3 has 20 amino acids. Here the CDR3 DNA reads TGTGCCAGAAGCAAAACCGGGACAGGGGCCACGAGATTGGTGGGCACTGAAGCTTTCTTT. Its protein product is CARSKTGTGATRLVGTEAFF.

This chain links TRBV28 with TRBJ2-7; 7 nucleotides align to TRBD1. The CDR3 is 14 residues long. Germline CDR1 is MDHEN and CDR2 is SYDVKM. Germline trimming cut 7 bases from V and 0 bases from J; bases unmatched to any gene: 6. CDR3 in DNA: TGTGCCAGCACAAGCAGGGGGAGCTCCTACGAGCAGTACTTC. This sequence encodes CASTSRGSSYEQYF.

This rearrangement joins TRBV30 to TRBJ2-5; tentatively, D is TRBD1 (5 bases). V lost 0 bases, J lost 4 bases, and 9 bases lay in between. The germline CDR1 and CDR2 sequences are GTSNPN and SVGIG (reference sequence). This CDR3 region has 13 residues. The CDR3 sequence is CAWSVPGRETQYF. The DNA of the CDR3 is TGTGCCTGGAGTGTACCAGGGCGAGAGACCCAGTACTTC.

CDR3 sequence (DNA): TGTGCCAGCAGTTCCTCAGGAGGCGAGCAGTACTTC. Translated: CASSSSGGEQYF. This chain connects TRBV27 to TRBJ2-7; tentative D call: TRBD2 (5 bases). The CDR3 length is 12 residues. Per the germline V gene, CDR1 is MNHEY and CDR2 is SMNVEV (reference sequence). V lost 4 bases and J lost 6, with 10 bases in between.

J is TRBJ2-2 and V is TRBV11-2; a weak D match, TRBD2 (6 bases). Trimming pared 2 bases from V and 4 bases from J, leaving 11 bases between. Germline CDR1 is SGHAT and CDR2 is FQNNGV. The CDR3 has 15 amino acids. This CDR3 reads CASSLSRGSTGELFF. CDR3 bases: TGTGCCAGCAGCTTATCACGGGGGAGCACCGGGGAGCTGTTTTTT.

The chain uses TRBV19 and TRBJ2-1; D unclear. Between the trimmed V and J ends, which lost 5 bases and 5 bases, there was a span of 13 bases. CDR1 LNHDA and CDR2 SQIVND come from the germline V gene (reference sequence). This CDR3 is built from 14 residues. This chain's CDR3 is CASSASNINNEQFF. The CDR3 DNA reads TGTGCCAGTAGTGCCTCTAATATTAACAATGAGCAGTTCTTC.

V usage is TRBV10-3 and J usage is TRBJ1-4, with 7 bases fitting TRBD1. With 5 bases clipped from V and 7 bases from J, the junction kept 7 bases outside the gene matches. CDR1 is ENHRY and CDR2 is SYGVKD in the germline V gene. CDR3 length: 14 residues. The DNA of the CDR3 is TGTGCCATCAGTCAGACAGGGCAGGTTGAAAAACTGTTTTTT. Protein sequence: CAISQTGQVEKLFF.

The V gene is TRBV6-5, the J gene TRBJ2-7; TRBD2 matches at 10 bases. The V segment lost 6 bases and the J segment 2 bases; nucleotides outside the gene matches: 7. The germline V gene has CDR1 MNHEY and CDR2 SVGAGI. CDR3 length: 15 amino acids. Here the CDR3 DNA reads TGTGCCAGCAGGGCCCTTAGCGGGGGGACCTACGAGCAGTACTTC. Encoded protein: CASRALSGGTYEQYF.

The rearrangement uses TRBV6-5 and TRBJ1-4; the match to TRBD1 covers 7 bases. Germline trimming cut 10 bases from V and 11 bases from J; bases unmatched to any gene: 13. Germline assignment: CDR1 MNHEY and CDR2 SVGAGI. The CDR3 has 13 amino acids. The CDR3 nucleotides read TGTGCCACTAAAAAGGACAGGTCGGACAAACTGTTTTTT. Amino acid sequence: CATKKDRSDKLFF.

The chain joins TRBV29-1 to TRBJ1-2; D is uncertain. Germline V gene lookup returns CDR1 SQVTM and CDR2 ANQGSEA. The germline V and J ends were trimmed by 6 bases and 4 bases, with 9 bases remaining between them. The CDR3 spans 11 residues. The CDR3 reads CSVRDSYGYTF. CDR3 nucleotide sequence: TGCAGCGTCCGGGATTCCTATGGCTACACCTTC.